Listed below are T cell receptor beta chains from one sample, sequenced in a study of radiation and T cells in renal cell carcinoma. Clones were read by immunoSEQ multiplex PCR, and TCRdb kept only the in-frame ones, dropping some. Among approximately 75,000 clones listed, around 76% were seen once. Sample: blood, taken from a patient whose treatment included radiotherapy and nephrectomy. These receptors were obtained from a man aged 55 to 69 with renal cell carcinoma. Each CDR3 is given with its conserved first and last residue.

V: TRBV30
length: 13
J: TRBJ2-4
CDR3: CAWSSLGVNIQYF

V: TRBV4-1
length: 18
J: TRBJ2-4
CDR3: CASSQEPLAGLAKNIQYF

V: TRBV19
length: 14
J: TRBJ2-7
CDR3: CASSPRGDVYEQYF

V: TRBV11-3
length: 15
J: TRBJ2-1
CDR3: CASSLKTSGRYEQFF

V: TRBV5-6
length: 15
J: TRBJ2-3
CDR3: CASASPGGNADTQYF

V: TRBV7-9
length: 15
J: TRBJ2-1
CDR3: CASRQTSEAYNEQFF

V: TRBV10-3
length: 14
J: TRBJ2-3
CDR3: CAISTGGATDTQYF

V: TRBV5-5
length: 14
J: TRBJ2-7
CDR3: CASRAGRIAYEQYF

V: TRBV28
length: 14
J: TRBJ2-7
CDR3: CASRPRAETYEQYF

V: TRBV4-1
length: 14
J: TRBJ2-7
CDR3: CASSQIPGLAPTYF

V: TRBV10-2
length: 14
J: TRBJ2-5
CDR3: CASRDRARGETQYF

V: TRBV6-5
length: 11
J: TRBJ1-4
CDR3: CASRQGEKLFF

V: TRBV7-6
length: 16
J: TRBJ1-3
CDR3: CASSLVGRNSGNTIYF

V: TRBV28
length: 14
J: TRBJ1-4
CDR3: CASSLQGASEKLFF

V: TRBV5-1
length: 17
J: TRBJ2-2
CDR3: CASTKRGTGPNTGELFF

V: TRBV7-9
length: 15
J: TRBJ2-1
CDR3: CAIPLGPSSYNEQFF

V: TRBV2
length: 15
J: TRBJ2-2
CDR3: CASSEGSANTGELFF

V: TRBV7-9
length: 18
J: TRBJ2-5
CDR3: CASSLGATFDGRQETQYF

V: TRBV5-1
length: 14
J: TRBJ1-1
CDR3: CASSLRYLQGRAFF

V: TRBV7-8
length: 16
J: TRBJ2-5
CDR3: CASSLDPPDSQETQYF

V: TRBV28
length: 16
J: TRBJ1-1
CDR3: CASTYWGAGGNTEAFF

V: TRBV5-1
length: 14
J: TRBJ1-2
CDR3: CASSLRQGNYGYTF

V: TRBV5-1
length: 13
J: TRBJ2-1
CDR3: CASRHRDRREQFF

V: TRBV19
length: 11
J: TRBJ2-7
CDR3: CASSGTREQYF

V: TRBV27
length: 13
J: TRBJ2-5
CDR3: CASSEDRGGTQYF

V: TRBV28
length: 15
J: TRBJ2-7
CDR3: CASRAQLGRTYEQYF

V: TRBV5-1
length: 16
J: TRBJ2-2
CDR3: CASSLAAGGNTGELFF

V: TRBV6-5
length: 12
J: TRBJ2-1
CDR3: CASSYSFDEQFF

V: TRBV7-9
length: 15
J: TRBJ1-5
CDR3: CASSFGSRVNQPQHF

V: TRBV5-1
length: 15
J: TRBJ2-7
CDR3: CASSLMSGSTYEQYF

V: TRBV10-1
length: 15
J: TRBJ2-7
CDR3: CASSEGLAVTYEQYF

V: TRBV30
length: 14
J: TRBJ2-2
CDR3: CAWNGQGDTGELFF

V: TRBV5-1
length: 15
J: TRBJ1-2
CDR3: CASSSDQTGNYGYTF

V: TRBV16
length: 16
J: TRBJ2-7
CDR3: CASSHPRQGTYSEQYF

V: TRBV10-3
length: 15
J: TRBJ2-1
CDR3: CAISTPPDRGNEQFF

V: TRBV19
length: 16
J: TRBJ2-5
CDR3: CASSTAGTSGRETQYF

V: TRBV30
length: 14
J: TRBJ2-3
CDR3: CAWKVAGSTDTQYF

V: TRBV19
length: 16
J: TRBJ2-3
CDR3: CASTTRDSGKLDTQYF

V: TRBV9
length: 17
J: TRBJ2-7
CDR3: CASSVVSGAPGVSEQYF

V: TRBV19
length: 15
J: TRBJ2-1
CDR3: CASSRSANNANEQFF

V: TRBV14
length: 12
J: TRBJ2-7
CDR3: CASSQVSQGRHF

V: TRBV15
length: 13
J: TRBJ1-1
CDR3: CATSRGRGTEAFF

V: TRBV18
length: 14
J: TRBJ2-7
CDR3: CASSPPLQGTEQYF

V: TRBV28
length: 15
J: TRBJ1-2
CDR3: CASSAPPDTVYGYTF

V: TRBV6-1
length: 13
J: TRBJ1-1
CDR3: CASSWGENTEAFF

V: TRBV27
length: 14
J: TRBJ2-7
CDR3: CASSGTGETYEQYF

V: TRBV29-1
length: 14
J: TRBJ2-3
CDR3: CSVVEGYYTDTQYF

V: TRBV11-2
length: 16
J: TRBJ2-7
CDR3: CASSLDFGQGTYEQYF

V: TRBV10-1
length: 13
J: TRBJ1-2
CDR3: CASSPIDGYGYTF

V: TRBV5-1
length: 14
J: TRBJ2-5
CDR3: CASSLIGPQETQYF